This T cell receptor (beta chain) originates from a study of CD8 T cells in ankylosing spondylitis. TCRdb used MiXCR to reprocess the 5' RACE reads, holding one entry per CDR3 protein. Among about 27,000 distinct CDR3 sequences, approximately 8% were seen once, and the ten largest hold almost 30%. The TCR was taken from a male donor with ankylosing spondylitis or in good health (not recorded which). Sequences were obtained from blood.

The DNA of the CDR3 is TGTGCCAGCAGCTCCGGACAGTTCCCCAATCAGCCCCAGCATTTT. Residues: CASSSGQFPNQPQHF. The chain links TRBV5-6 to TRBJ1-5, with a weak D call TRBD1 (6 bases). Trimming removed 3 bases from V and 3 bases from J, with 13 bases in between. Germline V lookup: CDR1 SGHDT, CDR2 YYEEEE. CDR3 length: 15 amino acids.